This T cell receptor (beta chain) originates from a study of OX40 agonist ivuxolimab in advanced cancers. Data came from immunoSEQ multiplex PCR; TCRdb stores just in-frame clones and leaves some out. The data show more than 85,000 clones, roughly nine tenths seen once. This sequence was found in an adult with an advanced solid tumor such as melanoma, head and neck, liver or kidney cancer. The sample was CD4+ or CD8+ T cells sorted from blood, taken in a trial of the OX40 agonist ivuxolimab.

CDR3 sequence: CASSAHTRGTQYF. DNA for the CDR3: TGTGCCAGCAGCGCCCACACTCGGGGGACGCAGTATTTT. The chain is built from TRBV5-6 and TRBJ2-3, with D perhaps TRBD2 (6 bases). Trimming removed 4 bases at V and 9 bases at J, with 15 bases between. Germline V gene lookup returns CDR1 SGHDT and CDR2 YYEEEE. The CDR3 is 13 amino acids. Full variable domain (outside the CDR3, taken from reference TRBV5-6 and TRBJ2-3): DAGVTQSPTHLIKTRGQQVTLRCSPKSGHDTVSWYQQALGQGPQFIFQYYEEEERQRGNFPDRFSGHQFPNYSSELNVNALLLGDSALYLCASSAHTRGTQYFGPGTRLTVL.